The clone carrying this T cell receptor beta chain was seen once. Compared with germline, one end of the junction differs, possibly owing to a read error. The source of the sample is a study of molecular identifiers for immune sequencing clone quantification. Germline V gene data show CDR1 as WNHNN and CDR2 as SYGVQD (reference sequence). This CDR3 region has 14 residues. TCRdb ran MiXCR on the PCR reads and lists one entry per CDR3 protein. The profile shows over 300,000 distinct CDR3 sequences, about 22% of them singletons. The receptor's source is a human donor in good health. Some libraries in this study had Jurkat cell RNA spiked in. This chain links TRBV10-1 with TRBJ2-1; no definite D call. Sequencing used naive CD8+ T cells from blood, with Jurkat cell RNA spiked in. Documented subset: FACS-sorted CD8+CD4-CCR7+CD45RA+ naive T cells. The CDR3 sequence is CASSDAGSYNERFF. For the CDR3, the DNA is TGCGCCAGCAGTGATGCCGGCTCCTACAATGAGCGGTTCTTC.